This TCR beta chain comes out of a study of regulatory T cells in long-lasting Graves disease. Study findings and constraints: Gene preferences differed: TRBV28, TRBJ1-2, TRBJ2-5 in persistent cases.

About this clonotype: What it binds is not known.

V shed 1 base, J shed 6 bases, and the junction held 7 bases outside the gene matches. CDR3 length equals 15 residues. In germline, CDR1 is MGHRA, CDR2 YSYEKL. Researchers made TCR beta libraries by using iRepertoire HTBI primers and running Arm-PCR on CDR3 regions. TCRdb called the multiplex PCR reads again in MiXCR, with one record for every CDR3 protein. The sample contains about 560,000 distinct CDR3 sequences, about 16% of which appear only once. Time point in this sample: newly diagnosed GD, antithyroid drugs for less than 3 months. From PBMCs, RNA was extracted and then used to make the TCR library. A blood draw put nine milliliters of peripheral blood into EDTA tubes. Separately, the same data were catalogued under a study of T cells in Graves' hyperthyroidism and ophthalmopathy. This second study notes: Diagnosing involved the use of clinical symptoms, serum thyroxine and TRAb, thyroid ultrasound and orbital computed tomography. The HTBI set primed first-round TCR CDR3 RT-PCR.

The TCR sequence derives from a man younger than 35 with Graves disease. Sequencing was performed on peripheral blood mononuclear cells (PBMCs), taken at new diagnosis, from a patient treated with antithyroid drugs. The J gene is TRBJ1-1, the V gene TRBV4-1; 8 nucleotides line up with TRBD1. In DNA form, the CDR3 reads TGCGCCAGCAGCCAAGCGGACAGGGAGGGGGCTGAAGCTTTCTTT. It is translated as CASSQADREGAEAFF.